This entry lists 2 T cell receptor beta chains sequenced from one sample in a study of OX40 agonist ivuxolimab in advanced cancers. Here immunoSEQ multiplex PCR was the method, and the copy in TCRdb shows in-frame clones only, minus some. The repertoire holds over 85,000 clones, about 80% seen once, with over 1.1% in the top ten. The material was CD4+ or CD8+ T cells sorted from blood, obtained in a trial of the OX40 agonist ivuxolimab. The receptors originated from an adult with an advanced solid tumor such as melanoma, head and neck, liver or kidney cancer.

This clone was seen more than once but under ten times. V usage is TRBV7-2 and J usage is TRBJ1-4, with D perhaps matching TRBD1 (5 bases). CDR3 length: 14 amino acids. Germline V gene lookup returns CDR1 SGHTA and CDR2 FQGNSA. Trimming stripped 5 bases from V and 7 bases from J, with 14 bases between. CDR3 bases: TGTGCCAGCAGCGATCCGGGACCGACTGAAAAACTGTTTTTT. Its protein is CASSDPGPTEKLFF.

The rearrangement uses TRBV5-1 and TRBJ2-1; the D gene could be TRBD1 or TRBD2 (7 bases each). Germline V gene data show CDR1 as SGHRS and CDR2 as YFSETQ. This CDR3 is 15 amino acids long. V was shortened by 4 bases and J by 7 bases, with 18 bases between the two germline ends. CDR3 loop: CASSQSQGGLNEQFF. CDR3 bases: TGCGCCAGCAGCCAGAGCCAGGGGGGGCTAAATGAGCAGTTCTTC.